This T cell receptor (beta chain) was recorded in a study of identical twins. One entry per CDR3 protein, called by TCRdb with MiXCR from the 5' RACE reads. The top ten clones hold about 12% of a sample with roughly 720,000 distinct CDR3 sequences, approximately 18% of them seen once. The CDR3 runs 15 residues. From germline, CDR1 is SGHRS and CDR2 YFSETQ. Unmatched junction bases numbered 10, after V lost 0 bases and J lost 10 bases. General observations from the study: Carriage of fewer insertions was seen in abundant cord blood beta clonotypes, whereas memory repertoires showed none. Modelling approaches yielded underestimates of out-of-frame TCR alpha sharing between monozygotic twins. Sequences that were out-of-frame, alpha and twin-shared displayed an excess of low generation probability.

Note on this clonotype: Its antigen is undetermined.

These same records also appear under a second study, on T cells expressing NK-cell markers.

The source is a woman between 18 and 29 years old in good health. Sequencing was done on a sample of PBMCs. The rearrangement links TRBV5-1 to TRBJ2-4, with TRBD2 identical over 7 bases. The CDR3 here is CASSLVGLGSLIQYF. The DNA of the CDR3 is TGCGCCAGCAGCTTGGTAGGACTAGGGAGCCTGATTCAGTACTTC.